These 10 T cell receptor beta chains were all obtained from the same sample, sequenced in a study of cytotoxic CD8 clonotypes in ibrutinib-treated CLL. Method: immunoSEQ multiplex PCR; TCRdb's copy keeps in-frame clones and lacks some. The repertoire holds about 160,000 clones, with roughly 86% as singletons. Sequencing used PBMCs, obtained after 12 months of ibrutinib treatment. The receptors were sampled from a human donor with chronic lymphocytic leukemia.

V usage is TRBV7-2 and J usage is TRBJ2-5, with TRBD2 matching over 11 bases. Germline assignment: CDR1 SGHTA and CDR2 FQGNSA. The trim removed 2 bases at V and 4 bases at J, leaving 3 bases unmatched. CDR3 length equals 15 residues. CDR3 protein: CASSLRLAGGETQYF. The CDR3 nucleotides read TGTGCCAGCAGCTTAAGGCTAGCGGGGGGAGAGACCCAGTACTTC.

This clone was counted between two and nine times. The chain links TRBV29-1 to TRBJ1-5; D remains ambiguous. The length of the CDR3 is 12 residues. Per the germline V gene, CDR1 is SQVTM and CDR2 is ANQGSEA. Between the trimmed V and J ends, which lost 4 bases and 4 bases, there was a span of 8 bases. Here the CDR3 DNA reads TGCAGCGTTGGAGAGTTGAATCAGCCCCAGCATTTT. It codes for CSVGELNQPQHF.

This clone was seen a handful of times. The chain has TRBV28 and TRBJ1-2; TRBD1 aligns across 7 bases. The junction had 8 bases not matched to a gene; V was cut back by 3 bases and J by 4 bases. CDR3 length: 15 amino acids. CDR1 and CDR2 (germline): MDHEN, SYDVKM. This CDR3 reads CASSLTGRPLYGYTF. The CDR3 DNA sequence: TGTGCCAGCAGTTTGACAGGGCGGCCGCTCTATGGCTACACCTTC.

V and J are TRBV7-2 and TRBJ1-1; tentative D call: TRBD1 (5 bases). The CDR3 is 14 residues long. Trimming took off 1 base at V and 6 bases at J, with 12 bases between the two ends. Germline V gives CDR1 SGHTA, CDR2 FQGNSA. The DNA of the CDR3 is TGTGCCAGCAGCTTAGATCTTGGGGGGGCTGAAGCTTTCTTT. The encoded protein is CASSLDLGGAEAFF.

The V and J genes are TRBV28 and TRBJ2-5; tentatively, D is TRBD1 (6 bases). The CDR3 extends over 15 amino acids. The V gene's germline CDR1 is MDHEN and CDR2 SYDVKM. V was cut by 6 bases and J by 4 bases, with 18 bases left in between. Here the CDR3 reads CASSTKGTGPETQYF. DNA of the CDR3: TGTGCCAGCAGCACTAAGGGTACAGGGCCAGAGACCCAGTACTTC.

This clone was found a few times. The genes are TRBV5-6 and TRBJ2-1; D may correspond to TRBD1 or TRBD2 (5 bases each). The germline V and J ends were trimmed by 0 bases and 5 bases, with 9 bases remaining between them. The CDR3 loop spans 14 amino acids. Germline-derived CDR1 and CDR2 are SGHDT and YYEEEE. The CDR3 reads CASSLDGANNEQFF. In DNA, the CDR3 is TGTGCCAGCAGCTTGGACGGGGCAAACAATGAGCAGTTCTTC.

The rearrangement links TRBV30 to TRBJ2-1; TRBD2 agrees at 9 bases. Trimming took 5 bases from V and 7 from J; bases not matched to a gene: 9. CDR3 length: 14 residues. Germline V gene sequence: CDR1 GTSNPN, CDR2 SVGIG (reference sequence). The CDR3 DNA sequence: TGTGCCTGGGATAGCGGGGGTCAAGGGAATGAGCAGTTCTTC. This sequence encodes CAWDSGGQGNEQFF. The variable domain in full, completed from reference TRBV30 and TRBJ2-1, reads SQTIHQWPATLVQPVGSPLSLECTVEGTSNPNLYWYRQAAGRGLQLLFYSVGIGQISSEVPQNLSASRPQDRQFILSSKKLLLSDSGFYLCAWDSGGQGNEQFFGPGTRLTVL.

The rearrangement joins TRBV18 to TRBJ1-2; TRBD1 is a possible D gene (5 bases). The V gene lost 3 bases and the J gene lost 4 bases, with 15 bases spanning the gap. The CDR3 covers 15 residues. Germline V gene lookup returns CDR1 KGHSH and CDR2 LQKENI. CDR3 in amino acids: CASSPQGAYGYGYTF. Here the CDR3 DNA reads TGTGCCAGCTCACCCCAAGGGGCGTACGGCTATGGCTACACCTTC.

The chain uses TRBV28 and TRBJ2-5; tentative D call: TRBD2 (5 bases). V lost 2 bases, J lost 2 bases, and 9 bases lay in between. This CDR3 is built from 14 residues. CDR1 and CDR2 from the germline V gene are MDHEN and SYDVKM. The CDR3 DNA reads TGTGCCAGCAGTTTAGAGGGAACACAAGAGACCCAGTACTTC. It is translated as CASSLEGTQETQYF.

This sequence joins TRBV28 and TRBJ1-5; D possibly corresponds to TRBD1 (5 bases). The V gene lost 7 bases and the J gene lost 6 bases, with 22 bases spanning the gap. The length of the CDR3 is 16 residues. The germline V gene has CDR1 MDHEN and CDR2 SYDVKM. Written as DNA, the CDR3 is TGTGCCAGCACCTTAAGGACGCCCGGAGGGGTTCAGCCCCAGCATTTT. This codes for CASTLRTPGGVQPQHF. Full variable domain (remainder filled in from reference TRBV28 and TRBJ1-5): DVKVTQSSRYLVKRTGEKVFLECVQDMDHENMFWYRQDPGLGLRLIYFSYDVKMKEKGDIPEGYSVSREKKERFSLILESASTNQTSMYLCASTLRTPGGVQPQHFGDGTRLSIL.